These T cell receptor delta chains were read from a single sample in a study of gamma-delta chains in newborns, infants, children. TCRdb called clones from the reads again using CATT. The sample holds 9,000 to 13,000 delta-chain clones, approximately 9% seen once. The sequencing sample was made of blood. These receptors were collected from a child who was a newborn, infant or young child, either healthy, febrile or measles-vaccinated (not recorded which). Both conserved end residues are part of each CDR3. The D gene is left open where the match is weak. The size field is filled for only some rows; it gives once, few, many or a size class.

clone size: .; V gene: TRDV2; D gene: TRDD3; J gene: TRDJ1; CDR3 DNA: TGTGCCTGTGACACCGTTGGGGGATCCCAGGATAAACTCATCTTT; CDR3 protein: CACDTVGGSQDKLIF
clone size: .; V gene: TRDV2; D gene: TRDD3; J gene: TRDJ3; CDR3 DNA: TGTGCCTGTGACACGAACTGGGGGATAAAAAGCTCCTGGGACACCCAACAGATGTTTTTC; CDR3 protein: CACDTNWGIKSSWDTQQMFF
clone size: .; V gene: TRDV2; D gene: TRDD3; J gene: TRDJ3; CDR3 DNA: TGTGCCTGTGACAATACTGGGGACTCCTGGGACACCCGACAGATGTTTTTC; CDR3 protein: CACDNTGDSWDTRQMFF
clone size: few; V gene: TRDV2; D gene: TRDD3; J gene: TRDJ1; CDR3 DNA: TGTGCCTGTGACAGCGTACTGGGGGATTTTGAACTCATCTTT; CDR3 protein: CACDSVLGDFELIF
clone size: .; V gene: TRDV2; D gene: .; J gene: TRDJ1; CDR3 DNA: TGTGCCTGTGACACCGTAACTGTTAAAGCCGATAAACTCATCTTT; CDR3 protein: CACDTVTVKADKLIF
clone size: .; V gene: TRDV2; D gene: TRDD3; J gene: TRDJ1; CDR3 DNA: TGTGCCTGCGACGGTCTGGGGGATACAGGAGACACCGATAAACTCATCTTT; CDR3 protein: CACDGLGDTGDTDKLIF
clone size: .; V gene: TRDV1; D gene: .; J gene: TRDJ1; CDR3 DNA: TGTGCTCTTGGGGACCTTTTTTACTACGGGGGTCCCCTCATCTTT; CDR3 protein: CALGDLFYYGGPLIF
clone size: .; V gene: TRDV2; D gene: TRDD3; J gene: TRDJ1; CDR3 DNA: TGTGCCTGTGACTTACTGGGGGATACGGAGGAGAAACTCATCTTT; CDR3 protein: CACDLLGDTEEKLIF
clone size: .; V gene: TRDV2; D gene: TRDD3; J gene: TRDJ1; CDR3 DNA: TGTGCCTGTGACAATGTACTGGGGGACCCAGAGGCGTACACCGATAAACTCATCTTT; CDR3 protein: CACDNVLGDPEAYTDKLIF
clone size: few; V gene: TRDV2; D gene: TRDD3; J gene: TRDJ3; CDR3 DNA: TGTGCCTGTGACACCGGTGGTGGGGGATACCTTTCCTGGGACACCCGACAGATGTTTTTC; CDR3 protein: CACDTGGGGYLSWDTRQMFF
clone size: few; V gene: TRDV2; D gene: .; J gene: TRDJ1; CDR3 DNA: TGTGCCTGTGACGCTGTTGTGGGGACCGATAAACTCATCTTT; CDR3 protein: CACDAVVGTDKLIF
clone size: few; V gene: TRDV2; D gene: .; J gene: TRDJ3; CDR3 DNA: TGTGCCTGTGACACCGTACTGGCCCGGGACACCCGACAGATGTTTTTC; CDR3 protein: CACDTVLARDTRQMFF
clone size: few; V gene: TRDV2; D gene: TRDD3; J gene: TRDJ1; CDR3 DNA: TGTGCCTGTGACACCGTCAATACTGGGGGAGCGTACACCGATAAACTCATCTTT; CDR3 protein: CACDTVNTGGAYTDKLIF
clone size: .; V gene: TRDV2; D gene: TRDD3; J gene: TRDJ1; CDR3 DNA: TGTGCCTGTGACACCGTTGGTGGGGGATATCGCCCGACCGATAAACTCATCTTT; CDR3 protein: CACDTVGGGYRPTDKLIF
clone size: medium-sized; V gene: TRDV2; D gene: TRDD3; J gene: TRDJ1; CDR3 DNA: TGTGCCTGTGACTCCGTACTGGGGGATAAGAAGTACACCGATAAACTCATCTTT; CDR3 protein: CACDSVLGDKKYTDKLIF
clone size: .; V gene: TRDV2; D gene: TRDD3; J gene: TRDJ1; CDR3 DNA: TGTGCCTGTGACCCTCTATCGCTGGGGGATACCAAGGGCACCGATAAACTCATCTTT; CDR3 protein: CACDPLSLGDTKGTDKLIF
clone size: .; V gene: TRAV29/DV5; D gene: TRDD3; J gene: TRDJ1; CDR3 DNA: TGTGCAGCAAGCCTCCGCGGTTGGGTTCCGCAGACTGGGGGATACGGGGTCGATAAACTCATCTTT; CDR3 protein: CAASLRGWVPQTGGYGVDKLIF
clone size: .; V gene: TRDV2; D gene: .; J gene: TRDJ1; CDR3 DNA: TGTGCCTGTGACAAGGTGGGGGGGAAGCAGACCGATAAACTCATCTTT; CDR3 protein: CACDKVGGKQTDKLIF
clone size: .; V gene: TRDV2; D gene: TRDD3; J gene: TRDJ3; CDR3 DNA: TGTGCCTGTGACAAGCTGGGGGACCAGGACTCCTGGGACACCCGACAGATGTTTTTC; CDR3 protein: CACDKLGDQDSWDTRQMFF
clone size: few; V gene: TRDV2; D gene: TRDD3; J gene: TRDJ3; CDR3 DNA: TGTGCCTGTGACAGTGGGGGACCCTCGTCCTGGGATACCCGACAGATGTTTTTC; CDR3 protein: CACDSGGPSSWDTRQMFF
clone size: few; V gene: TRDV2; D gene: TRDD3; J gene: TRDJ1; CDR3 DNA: TGTGCCTGTGACACCCTTTCCGGGGGATACATCATTCGCACCGATAAACTCATCTTT; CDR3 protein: CACDTLSGGYIIRTDKLIF
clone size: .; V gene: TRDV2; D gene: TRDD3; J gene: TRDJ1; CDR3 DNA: TGTGCCTGTGACACGGTAGGCTGGGGGATTAACACCGATAAACTCATCTTT; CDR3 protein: CACDTVGWGINTDKLIF
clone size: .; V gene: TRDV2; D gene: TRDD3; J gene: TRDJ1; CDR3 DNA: TGTGCCTGTGACAGCGTACTGGGGGGCGACACCGATAAACTCATCTTT; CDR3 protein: CACDSVLGGDTDKLIF
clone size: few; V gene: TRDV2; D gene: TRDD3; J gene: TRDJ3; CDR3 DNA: TGTGCCTGTGACGCCTCTGGGGGGCCCAGCTCCTGGGACACCCGACAGATGTTTTTC; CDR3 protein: CACDASGGPSSWDTRQMFF
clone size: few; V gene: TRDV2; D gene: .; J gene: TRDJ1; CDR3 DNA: TGTGCCTGTGACACCGTTCCCGGGGGCGATAAACTCATCTTT; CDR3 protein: CACDTVPGGDKLIF
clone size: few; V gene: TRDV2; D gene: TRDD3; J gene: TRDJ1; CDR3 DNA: TGTGCCTGTGACGCGATACTACTGGGGGATAACCCTATTAAACTCATCTTT; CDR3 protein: CACDAILLGDNPIKLIF